This T cell receptor beta chain was captured in a study of T cell responses to AZD1222 COVID-19 vaccine. Study results and caveats: Mapped onto spike, vaccine-associated CD4 TCRs spanned it and were dominant at 160-218 and 743-854. Possibly, clonal diversity was underestimated; donors were largely white British and included more females.

With respect to this clone: Its matching antigen is unknown.

The protocol was immunoSEQ multiplex PCR, while the TCRdb copy is restricted to in-frame clones and leaves out a portion. The sample yields 150,000 to 200,000 clones, approximately 90% seen once. The sample in question was peripheral blood, obtained on day 0 of AZD1222 vaccination. The clonotype comes from an adult in good health.

CDR3 sequence: CASDPSGDRTLYGYTF. The DNA for the CDR3 is TGTGCCAGCGATCCGAGCGGGGACAGGACCCTCTATGGCTACACCTTC. The chain joins TRBV9 to TRBJ1-2; 8 nucleotides agree with TRBD1. The CDR3 totals 16 residues. The V and J ends lost 7 bases and 4 bases, in that order; junction bases with no gene match: 15. In germline, CDR1 is SGDLS, CDR2 YYNGEE.